This TCR beta chain was obtained from a study of T cell responses to AZD1222 COVID-19 vaccine. Looked up from germline, CDR1 is SGDLS and CDR2 is YYNGEE. This CDR3 has 13 amino acids. V dropped 0 bases and J dropped 10 bases, with 11 bases sitting between them. Sequenced by immunoSEQ multiplex PCR; TCRdb stores in-frame clones only, minus some. The sample lists tens of thousands of clones, over 80% occurring once. The chain combines TRBV9 with TRBJ2-1, with D possibly being TRBD2 (5 bases). The sequenced sample was peripheral blood, obtained 28 days after the second AZD1222 dose. The TCR was taken from an adult who received the AZD1222 COVID-19 vaccine. CDR3 protein: CASSVVGSREQFF. The CDR3 DNA follows: TGTGCCAGCAGCGTAGTAGGGAGTCGGGAGCAGTTCTTC.